This T cell receptor beta chain was observed in a study of blood T cell repertoires in COVID-19. Each participant's cohort was designated according to participant-reported clinical history. Two negative PCRs, clearance, or symptom resolution had been documented for recovered Cohort 3 donors. The CDR3 covers 15 residues. V lost 5 bases and J lost 8; bases outside the gene matches: 7. Germline values: CDR1 SGHTA, CDR2 FQGNSA. Produced via immunoSEQ multiplex PCR; TCRdb's table is partial and in-frame only. The sample shows roughly 300,000 clones, over 75% of them seen only once. The source material was PBMCs or T cells enriched from blood (not recorded which). The clonotype originates from a woman aged 25-40 years who had recovered from COVID-19. The chain joins TRBV7-2 to TRBJ2-1; TRBD2 aligns across 12 bases. CDR3 loop: CASSLTSGGYYEQFF. The CDR3, as DNA: TGTGCCAGCAGCCTCACTAGCGGGGGGTACTATGAGCAGTTCTTC.